The sequence of this T cell receptor beta chain was determined in a study of cytomegalovirus exposure and HLA in healthy donors. Turning to the study itself: According to later analysis, the same platform produced the 120 validation and over 600 first-cohort repertoires.

General observations from the study: Altogether, 164 TCR beta chains were recorded as cytomegalovirus-associated. Per published reports, the classifier diagnosed cytomegalovirus status with high specificity and sensitivity.

As to this clone: Its target is unknown.

The repertoire was sequenced with immunoSEQ multiplex PCR; TCRdb's copy has only in-frame clones and lacks some. Altogether about 180,000 clones are present, more than 75% being singletons, with the ten largest covering 1.4%. This TCR came from a woman aged 25 to 39 in good health and CMV-seronegative. Specimen: PBMCs.

As DNA, the CDR3 is TGTGCCAGCTCACCGGACAGGGAGTCTGGAAACACCATATATTTT. It encodes CASSPDRESGNTIYF. The chain has TRBV18 and TRBJ1-3; 8 bases map to TRBD1. J was trimmed by 1 base and V by 3 bases; bases with no gene match: 2. This CDR3 has 15 amino acids. CDR1 KGHSH and CDR2 LQKENI come from the germline V gene.